This T cell receptor (beta chain) appears in the sequencing data of a study of blood T cell repertoires in COVID-19. Study information: The United States, Italy and Spain were the sources of the acute and convalescent COVID-19 samples. PBMCs, B-cell-depleted T cells, or T cells provided the cDNA or gDNA that made up the material.

This clone was seen just once. The trim removed 3 bases at V and 4 bases at J, leaving 7 bases unmatched. The CDR3 runs 15 residues. CDR1 is LNHDA and CDR2 is SQIVND in the germline V gene (reference sequence). Seattle patients were enrolled during active infection and followed longitudinally. Under the authors' procedure: The assay estimated nucleated cells by amplifying reference gene primers. TCRdb's table, derived via immunoSEQ multiplex PCR, lists solely in-frame clones and lacks some. The V and J calls and clone size were taken over from that table, and D and trimming were inferred from the DNA. The sample contains around 190,000 clones, around 75% of which appear only once.

Material: peripheral blood. The rearrangement joins TRBV19 to TRBJ2-5; 8 nucleotides line up with TRBD2. The TCR originated in a woman between 40 and 55 years old with COVID-19, enrolled during active disease. CDR3 in DNA: TGTGCCAGTAGTATTCAAGGGACTAGTAGAGAGACCCAGTACTTC. This encodes CASSIQGTSRETQYF.